This T cell receptor beta chain is from a study of blood T cells in healthy people across ages. Whole-study findings and limits: Roughly linear age-related decline in beta diversity appeared, significant by age around 38.

The CDR3 is 15 amino acids. In germline, CDR1 is MDHEN, CDR2 SYDVKM. With V trimmed by 5 bases and J by 1 base, 4 bases remained unmatched. Then a second PCR, running about 6 to 11 cycles, was carried out with a sample-barcoded 5' primer and a J-beta primer mix. One entry per CDR3 protein results from TCRdb running MiXCR on the 5' RACE reads. The profile covers around 1,600,000 distinct CDR3 sequences, with about 42% appearing a single time and about 3.8% taken by the ten largest. Details on this clonotype: Its antigen is unknown.

This TCR came from a woman between 18 and 30 years old in good health. Material for sequencing was blood. J is TRBJ1-1 and V is TRBV28, with 10 bases fitting TRBD1. The CDR3 sequence: CASSPWDRGNTEAFF. CDR3 bases: TGTGCCAGCAGTCCTTGGGACAGGGGGAACACTGAAGCTTTCTTT.